This T cell receptor (beta chain) was sequenced during a study of cytomegalovirus exposure and HLA in healthy donors. Overall study findings and caveats: A later analysis linked a missense DCLRE1C variant to TCR beta V- and J-gene trimming.

The germline V gene encodes CDR1 SGHRS and CDR2 YFSETQ. There are 14 residues in the CDR3. The V end was cut by 4 bases, the J end by 2 bases, with 13 bases between. Points on this clone: Its antigen is still unknown.

Primers: 60 Vbeta forward and 13 Jbeta reverse. Generated by immunoSEQ multiplex PCR, the TCRdb table keeps only in-frame clones and is missing some. Of 50,000 to 70,000 clones detected, 55% to 75% appear once; the ten largest clones hold roughly 35%. The sample consisted of PBMCs. This receptor was obtained from a man in his forties in good health and CMV-seropositive. This chain links TRBV5-1 with TRBJ2-7, with D possibly being TRBD2 (6 bases). The CDR3, as DNA: TGCGCCAGCAGCCCGGACCGGGAGACCTACGAGCAGTACTTC. It translates to CASSPDRETYEQYF.